Described below is a single TCR beta chain sequence and its context. In the authors' workflow: Reference gene primer amplification yielded estimated nucleated cell counts. Some clones are missing from TCRdb's copy, which holds only in-frame ones; the method was immunoSEQ multiplex PCR. V, J and clone size were drawn from that table, and D and trimming were deduced from the DNA. The sample comprises 65,000 to 100,000 clones, 70% to 90% of which are singletons, and approximately 9.3% rests with the top ten. This sample stems from a study of blood T cell repertoires in COVID-19. Study-level background: PBMCs, B-cell-depleted T cells, or T cells were the source of the cDNA or gDNA that made up the material.

This CDR3 comprises 14 residues. Trimming removed 10 bases at V and 2 bases at J, with 18 bases between. Germline values: CDR1 SGHAT, CDR2 FQNNGV. The V gene is TRBV11-2, the J gene TRBJ2-7; TRBD2 might be the D (5 bases). Specimen: peripheral blood. The source is a man in his forties or fifties with acute or convalescent COVID-19. The CDR3 DNA sequence: TGTGCCAACCATTTACGGGATAGCCCCTACGAGCAGTACTTC. Translating it yields CANHLRDSPYEQYF.